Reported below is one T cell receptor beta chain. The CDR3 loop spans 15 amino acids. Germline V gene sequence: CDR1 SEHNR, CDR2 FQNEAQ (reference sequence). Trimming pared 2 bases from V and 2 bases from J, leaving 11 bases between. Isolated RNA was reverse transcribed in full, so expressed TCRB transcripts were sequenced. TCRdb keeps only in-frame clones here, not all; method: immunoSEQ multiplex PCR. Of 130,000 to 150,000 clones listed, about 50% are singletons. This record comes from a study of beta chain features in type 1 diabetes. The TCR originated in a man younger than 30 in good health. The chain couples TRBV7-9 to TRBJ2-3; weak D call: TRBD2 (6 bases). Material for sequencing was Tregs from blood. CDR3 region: CASSLLAGITDTQYF. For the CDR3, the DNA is TGTGCCAGCAGCTTACTGGCGGGGATCACAGATACGCAGTATTTT.